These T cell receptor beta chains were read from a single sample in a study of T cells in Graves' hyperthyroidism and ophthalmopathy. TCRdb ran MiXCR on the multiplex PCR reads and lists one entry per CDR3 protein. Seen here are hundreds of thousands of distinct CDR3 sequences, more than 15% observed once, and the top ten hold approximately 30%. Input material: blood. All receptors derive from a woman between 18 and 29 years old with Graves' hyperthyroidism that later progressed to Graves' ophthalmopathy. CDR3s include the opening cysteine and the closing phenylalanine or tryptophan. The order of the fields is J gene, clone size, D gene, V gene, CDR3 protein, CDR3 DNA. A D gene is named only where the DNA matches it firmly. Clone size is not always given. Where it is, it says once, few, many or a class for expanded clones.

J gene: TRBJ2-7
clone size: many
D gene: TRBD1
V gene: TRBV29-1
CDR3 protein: CSVETIDRGSHEQYF
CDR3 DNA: TGCAGCGTTGAAACCATCGACAGGGGTTCCCACGAGCAGTACTTC

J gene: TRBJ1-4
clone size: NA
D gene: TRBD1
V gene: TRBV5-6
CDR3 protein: CASSLEGAGREKLFF
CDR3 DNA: TGTGCCAGCAGCTTGGAGGGGGCCGGAAGGGAAAAACTGTTTTTT

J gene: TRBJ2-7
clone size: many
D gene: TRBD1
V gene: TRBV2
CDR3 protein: CASSNSGGVNEQYF
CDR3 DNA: TGTGCCAGCAGTAATTCAGGGGGCGTGAACGAGCAGTACTTC

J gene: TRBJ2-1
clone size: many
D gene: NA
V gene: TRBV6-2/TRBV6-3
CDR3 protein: CASSTANEQFF
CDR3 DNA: TGTGCCAGCAGTACAGCCAATGAGCAGTTCTTC

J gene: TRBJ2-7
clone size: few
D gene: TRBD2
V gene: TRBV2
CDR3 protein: CASSGGAPGLAGAYEQYF
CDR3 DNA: TGTGCCAGCAGTGGGGGGGCTCCGGGACTAGCGGGAGCATACGAGCAGTACTTC

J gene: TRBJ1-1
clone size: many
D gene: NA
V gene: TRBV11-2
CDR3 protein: CASSPRLLNTEAFF
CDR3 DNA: TGTGCCAGCAGCCCCCGTTTGTTGAACACTGAAGCTTTCTTT

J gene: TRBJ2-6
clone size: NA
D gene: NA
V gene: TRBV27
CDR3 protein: CASSYPNDVLTF
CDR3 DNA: TGTGCCAGCAGTTATCCCAACGACGTCCTGACTTTC

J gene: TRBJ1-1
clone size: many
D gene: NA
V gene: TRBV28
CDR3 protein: CASSWGYSIEAFF
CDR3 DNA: TGTGCCAGCAGTTGGGGTTATTCAATTGAAGCTTTCTTT

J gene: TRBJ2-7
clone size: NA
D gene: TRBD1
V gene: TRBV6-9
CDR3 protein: CASSYGQGLYNEQYF
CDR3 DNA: TGTGCCAGCAGTTATGGACAGGGTTTATACAACGAGCAGTACTTC

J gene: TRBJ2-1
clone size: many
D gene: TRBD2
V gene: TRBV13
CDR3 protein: CASSSLTSSSYNEQFF
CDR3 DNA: TGTGCCAGCAGCTCCCTGACTAGCTCCTCCTACAATGAGCAGTTCTTC

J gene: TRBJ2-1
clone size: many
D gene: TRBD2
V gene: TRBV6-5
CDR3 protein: CASSYWTSGPSQYNEQFF
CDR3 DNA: TGTGCCAGCAGTTACTGGACTAGCGGACCCTCCCAGTACAATGAGCAGTTCTTC

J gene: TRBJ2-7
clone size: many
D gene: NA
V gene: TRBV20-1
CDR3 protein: CSATAGAYYEQYF
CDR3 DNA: TGCAGTGCTACAGCCGGGGCCTACTACGAGCAGTACTTC

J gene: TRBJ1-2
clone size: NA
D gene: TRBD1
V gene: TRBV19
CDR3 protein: CASSLGQAVGHTF
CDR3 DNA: TGTGCCAGTAGTTTGGGACAGGCGGTTGGCCACACCTTC

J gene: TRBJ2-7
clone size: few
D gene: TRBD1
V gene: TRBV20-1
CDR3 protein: CSARDQLAGGDSYEQYF
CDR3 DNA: TGCAGTGCTAGAGATCAATTAGCAGGGGGCGACTCCTACGAGCAGTACTTC

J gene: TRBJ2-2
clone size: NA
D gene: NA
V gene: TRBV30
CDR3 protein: CAWRDIKDITGELFF
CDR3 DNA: TGTGCCTGGAGGGACATAAAAGACATCACCGGGGAGCTGTTTTTT

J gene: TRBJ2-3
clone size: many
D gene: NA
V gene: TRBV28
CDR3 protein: CASKSVQSTDTQYF
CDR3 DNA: TGTGCCAGCAAAAGCGTGCAGTCAACAGATACGCAGTATTTT

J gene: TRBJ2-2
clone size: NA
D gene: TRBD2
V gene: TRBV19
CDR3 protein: CASSIAGSGRNTGELFF
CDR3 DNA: TGTGCCAGTAGTATAGCCGGCAGCGGGAGGAACACCGGGGAGCTGTTTTTT

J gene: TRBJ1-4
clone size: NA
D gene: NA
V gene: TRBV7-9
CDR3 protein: CASSLGLTGGRRYEKLFF
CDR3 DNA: TGTGCCAGCAGCTTAGGACTCACCGGGGGCCGGCGGTATGAAAAACTGTTTTTT

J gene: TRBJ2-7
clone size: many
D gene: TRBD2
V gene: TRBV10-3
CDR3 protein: CATRKREEGSYEQYF
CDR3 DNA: TGTGCCACAAGGAAGCGGGAAGAGGGCTCCTACGAGCAGTACTTC

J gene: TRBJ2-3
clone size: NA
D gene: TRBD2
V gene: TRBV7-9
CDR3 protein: CASSFDRGTSGGTDTQYF
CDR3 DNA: TGTGCCAGCAGCTTCGACAGGGGGACTAGCGGGGGCACAGATACGCAGTATTTT

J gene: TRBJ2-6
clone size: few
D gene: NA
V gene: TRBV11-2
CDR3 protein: CASSLVGSGGANVLTF
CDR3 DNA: TGTGCCAGCAGCTTAGTTGGGAGTGGTGGGGCCAACGTCCTGACTTTC

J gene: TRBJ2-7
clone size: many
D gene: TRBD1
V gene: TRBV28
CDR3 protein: CASSPGGTPSYEQYF
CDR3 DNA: TGTGCCAGCAGCCCAGGGGGCACCCCCTCCTACGAGCAGTACTTC

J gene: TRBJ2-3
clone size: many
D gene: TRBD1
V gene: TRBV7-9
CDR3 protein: CASSHRDRNTDTQYF
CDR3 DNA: TGTGCCAGCAGCCACCGGGACAGGAACACAGATACGCAGTATTTT

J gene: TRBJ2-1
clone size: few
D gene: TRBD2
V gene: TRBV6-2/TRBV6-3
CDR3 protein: CASSSFSGGEQFF
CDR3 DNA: TGTGCCAGCAGTTCTTTTAGCGGGGGTGAGCAGTTCTTC

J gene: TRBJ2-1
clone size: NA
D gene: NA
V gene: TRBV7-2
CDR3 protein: CASSLWAGSSYNEQFF
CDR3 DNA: TGTGCCAGCAGCTTATGGGCGGGGAGCTCCTACAATGAGCAGTTCTTC

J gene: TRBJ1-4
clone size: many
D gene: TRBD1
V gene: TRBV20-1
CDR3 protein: CSVTRDRSGTREKLFF
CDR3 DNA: TGCAGCGTTACCCGGGACAGGTCAGGGACGAGAGAAAAACTGTTTTTT

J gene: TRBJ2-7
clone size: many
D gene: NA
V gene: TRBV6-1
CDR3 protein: CASTPSREYEQYF
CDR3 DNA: TGTGCCAGCACCCCAAGCAGGGAGTACGAGCAGTACTTC

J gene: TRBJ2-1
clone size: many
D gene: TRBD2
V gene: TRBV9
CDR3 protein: CASNPWTSGDNEQFF
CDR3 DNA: TGTGCCAGCAACCCCTGGACTAGCGGGGACAATGAGCAGTTCTTC

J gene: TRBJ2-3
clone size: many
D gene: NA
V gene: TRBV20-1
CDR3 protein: CSALRRDTLPDTQYF
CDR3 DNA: TGCAGTGCTCTCCGTCGGGACACCTTGCCAGATACGCAGTATTTT

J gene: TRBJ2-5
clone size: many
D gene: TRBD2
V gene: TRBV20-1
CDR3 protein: CSATSGRGWETQYF
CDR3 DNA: TGCAGTGCCACTAGCGGGAGGGGGTGGGAGACCCAGTACTTC

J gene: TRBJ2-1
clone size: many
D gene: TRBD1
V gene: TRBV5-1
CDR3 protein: CASQGAPNWDEQFF
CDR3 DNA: TGCGCCAGCCAGGGGGCACCCAACTGGGATGAGCAGTTCTTC

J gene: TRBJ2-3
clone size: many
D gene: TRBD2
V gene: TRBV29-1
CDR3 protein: CSVTGLPESADTQYF
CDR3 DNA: TGCAGCGTTACGGGACTACCCGAATCCGCAGATACGCAGTATTTT

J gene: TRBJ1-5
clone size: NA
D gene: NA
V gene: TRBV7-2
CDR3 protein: CASSLTFRHQPQHF
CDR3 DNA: TGTGCCAGCAGCCTGACATTCCGCCATCAGCCCCAGCATTTT

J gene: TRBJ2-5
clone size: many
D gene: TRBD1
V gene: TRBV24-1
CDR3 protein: CATSGQGGETQYF
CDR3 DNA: TGTGCCACCAGTGGACAGGGTGGAGAGACCCAGTACTTC

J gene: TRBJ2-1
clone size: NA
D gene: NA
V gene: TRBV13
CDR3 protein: CASSERGDRKFF
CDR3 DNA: TGTGCCAGCAGCGAAAGGGGTGATAGAAAGTTCTTC

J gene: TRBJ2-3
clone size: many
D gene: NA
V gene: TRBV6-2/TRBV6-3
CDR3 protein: CASKTVISTDTQYF
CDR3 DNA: TGTGCCAGCAAGACAGTTATTAGCACAGATACGCAGTATTTT

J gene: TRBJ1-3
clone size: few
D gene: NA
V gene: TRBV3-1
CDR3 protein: CASSQYISGTAGNTIYF
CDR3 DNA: TGTGCCAGCAGCCAATATATATCTGGGACGGCCGGAAACACCATATATTTT

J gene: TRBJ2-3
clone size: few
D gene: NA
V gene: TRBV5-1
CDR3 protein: CASSPDSGYRTDTQYF
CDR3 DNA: TGCGCCAGCAGCCCAGATTCAGGGTATCGGACAGATACGCAGTATTTT

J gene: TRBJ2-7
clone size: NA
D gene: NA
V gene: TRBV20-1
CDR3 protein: CSARDLGLYEQYF
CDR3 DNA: TGCAGTGCTAGAGATCTGGGATTGTACGAGCAGTACTTC

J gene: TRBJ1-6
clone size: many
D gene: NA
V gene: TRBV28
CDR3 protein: CASSPPDGLNSPLHF
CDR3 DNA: TGTGCCAGCAGTCCCCCGGACGGCCTCAATTCACCCCTCCACTTT

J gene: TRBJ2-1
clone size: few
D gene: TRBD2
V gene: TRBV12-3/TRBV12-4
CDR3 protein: CASSPSWGGFDNEQFF
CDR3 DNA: TGTGCCAGCAGTCCCTCGTGGGGGGGGTTCGACAATGAGCAGTTCTTC

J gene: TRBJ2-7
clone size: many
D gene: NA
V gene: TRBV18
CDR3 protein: CASSLRDGGEQYF
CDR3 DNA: TGTGCCAGCTCACTACGTGATGGAGGGGAGCAGTACTTC

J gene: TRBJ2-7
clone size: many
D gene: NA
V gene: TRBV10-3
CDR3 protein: CAISEPYEGGGEQYF
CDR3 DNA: TGTGCCATCAGTGAGCCCTACGAGGGGGGGGGCGAGCAGTACTTC

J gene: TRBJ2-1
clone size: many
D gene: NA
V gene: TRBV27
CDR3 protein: CASSLSMGVGGNEQFF
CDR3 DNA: TGTGCCAGCAGTTTATCGATGGGGGTCGGTGGCAATGAGCAGTTCTTC